The present TCR beta chain was sequenced within a study of blood T cell repertoires in COVID-19. The CDR3 consists of 21 residues. Germline CDR1 KGHSH, CDR2 LQKENI. Germline trimming cut 2 bases from V and 0 bases from J; bases unmatched to any gene: 14. Sequencing used immunoSEQ multiplex PCR; TCRdb keeps in-frame clones, though not all of them. This sample has approximately 180,000 clones, with 85% to 90% found just once. The sequencing sample was made of PBMCs or T cells enriched from blood (not recorded which). The V call is TRBV18, the J call TRBJ2-6, with TRBD1 identical over 9 bases. This receptor was taken from a man aged 35 to 55 who had recovered from COVID-19. CDR3: CASSPKVGDRVPRSGANVLTF. The CDR3 DNA follows: TGTGCCAGCTCACCAAAAGTAGGGGACAGGGTGCCCCGCTCTGGGGCCAACGTCCTGACTTTC.